This TCR beta chain came from a study of shared clonotypes between healthy human individuals. Sequencing used immunoSEQ multiplex PCR; TCRdb keeps in-frame clones, though not all of them. The table has approximately 1.1 million clones, 75% to 80% seen once. Between the trimmed V and J ends, which lost 5 bases and 1 base, there was a span of 10 bases. Looked up from germline, CDR1 is SGHTA and CDR2 is FQGNSA. The CDR3 is 14 residues long. Specimen: memory CD4+ T cells from PBMCs. Stated subset: CD45RA-negative fraction. The chain links TRBV7-2 to TRBJ2-3; D is undetermined. The receptor comes from a man aged 18 to 35 in good health. Some clones in this sample may be carry-over from other donors' samples. CDR3 DNA sequence: TGTGCCAGCAGCAGCATGTTTGGCACAGATACGCAGTATTTT. It specifies CASSSMFGTDTQYF.